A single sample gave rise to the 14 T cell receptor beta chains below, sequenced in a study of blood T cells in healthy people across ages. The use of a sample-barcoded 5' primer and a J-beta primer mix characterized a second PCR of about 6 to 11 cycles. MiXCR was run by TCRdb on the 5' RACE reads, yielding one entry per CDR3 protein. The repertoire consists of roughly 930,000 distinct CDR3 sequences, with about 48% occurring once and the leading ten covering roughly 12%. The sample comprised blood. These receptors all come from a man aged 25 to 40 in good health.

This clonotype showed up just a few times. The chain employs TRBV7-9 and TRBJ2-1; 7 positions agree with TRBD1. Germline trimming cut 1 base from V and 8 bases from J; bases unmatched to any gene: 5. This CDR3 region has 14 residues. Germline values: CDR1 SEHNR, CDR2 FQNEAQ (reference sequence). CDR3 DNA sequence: TGTGCCAGCAGCTTAGACGAGGGGGCCTATGAGCAGTTCTTC. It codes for CASSLDEGAYEQFF.

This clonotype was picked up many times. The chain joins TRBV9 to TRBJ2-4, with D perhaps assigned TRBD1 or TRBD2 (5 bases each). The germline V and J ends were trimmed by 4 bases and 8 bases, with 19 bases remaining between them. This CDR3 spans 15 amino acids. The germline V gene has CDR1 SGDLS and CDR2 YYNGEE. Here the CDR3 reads CASSLGTVPNYIQYF. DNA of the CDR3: TGTGCCAGCAGCCTGGGGACGGTTCCTAACTACATTCAGTACTTC.

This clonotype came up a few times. The CDR3 nucleotides read TGCAGTATACCCTCGGGGGCCTTAGGAGGGGAGCAGTACTTC. As protein: CSIPSGALGGEQYF. This chain links TRBV20-1 with TRBJ2-5; D tentatively reads TRBD1 or TRBD2 (6 bases each). The germline V and J ends were trimmed by 8 bases and 11 bases, with 27 bases remaining between them. The CDR3 extends over 14 amino acids. Germline V lookup: CDR1 DFQATT, CDR2 SNEGSKA (reference sequence).

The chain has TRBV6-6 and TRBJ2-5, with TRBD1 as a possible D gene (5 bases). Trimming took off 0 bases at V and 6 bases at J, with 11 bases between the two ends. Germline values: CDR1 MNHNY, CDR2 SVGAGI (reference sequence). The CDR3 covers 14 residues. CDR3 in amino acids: CASSYSDTGKTQYF. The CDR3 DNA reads TGTGCCAGCAGTTACTCGGACACAGGCAAGACCCAGTACTTC.

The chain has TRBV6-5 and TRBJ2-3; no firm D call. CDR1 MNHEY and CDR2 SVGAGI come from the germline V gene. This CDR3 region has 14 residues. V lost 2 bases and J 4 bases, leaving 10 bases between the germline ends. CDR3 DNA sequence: TGTGCCAGCAGTTACAAGATGTTGGCAGATACGCAGTATTTT. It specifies CASSYKMLADTQYF.

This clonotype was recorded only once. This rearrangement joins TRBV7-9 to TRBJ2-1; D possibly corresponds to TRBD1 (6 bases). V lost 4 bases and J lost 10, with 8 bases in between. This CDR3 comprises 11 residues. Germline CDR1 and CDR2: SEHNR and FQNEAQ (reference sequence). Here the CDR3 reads CASSSGVEQFF. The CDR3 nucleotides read TGTGCCAGCAGCTCAGGGGTAGAGCAGTTCTTC.

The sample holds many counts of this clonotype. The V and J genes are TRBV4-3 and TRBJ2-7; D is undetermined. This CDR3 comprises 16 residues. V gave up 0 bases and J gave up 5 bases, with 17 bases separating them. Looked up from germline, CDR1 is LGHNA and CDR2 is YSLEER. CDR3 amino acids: CASSQEVWSRLHEQYF. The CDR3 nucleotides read TGCGCCAGCAGCCAAGAAGTGTGGAGCCGCCTCCACGAGCAGTACTTC.

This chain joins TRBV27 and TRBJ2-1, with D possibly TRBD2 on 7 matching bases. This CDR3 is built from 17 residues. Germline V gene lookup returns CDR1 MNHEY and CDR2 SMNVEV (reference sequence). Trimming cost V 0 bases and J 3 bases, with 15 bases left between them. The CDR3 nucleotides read TGTGCCAGCAGTTTATCCGGTTGGGAGGGGGGCTACAATGAGCAGTTCTTC. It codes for CASSLSGWEGGYNEQFF.

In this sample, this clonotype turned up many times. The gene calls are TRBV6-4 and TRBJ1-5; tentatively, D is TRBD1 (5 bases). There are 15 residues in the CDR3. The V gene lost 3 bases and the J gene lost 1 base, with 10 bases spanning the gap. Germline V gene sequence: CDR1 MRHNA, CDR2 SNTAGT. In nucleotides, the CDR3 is TGTGCCAGCAGTGAGATGGCAGGGAGCAATCAGCCCCAGCATTTT. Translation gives CASSEMAGSNQPQHF.

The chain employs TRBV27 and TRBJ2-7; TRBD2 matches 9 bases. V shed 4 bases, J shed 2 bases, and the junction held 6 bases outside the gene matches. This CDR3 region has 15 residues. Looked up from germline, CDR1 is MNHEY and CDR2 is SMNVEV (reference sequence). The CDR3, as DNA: TGTGCCAGCAGTTCGCCGGGACTAGCAGCCTACGAGCAGTACTTC. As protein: CASSSPGLAAYEQYF.

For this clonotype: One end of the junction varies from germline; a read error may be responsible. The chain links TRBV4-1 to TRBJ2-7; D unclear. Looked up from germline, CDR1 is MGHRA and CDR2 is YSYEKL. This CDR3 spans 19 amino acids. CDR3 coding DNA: TGCGCCAGCAACCAAGTCCTGCGGATGGGAACGAGAAGCTCCTACGAGCAGTACTTC. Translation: CASNQVLRMGTRSSYEQYF.

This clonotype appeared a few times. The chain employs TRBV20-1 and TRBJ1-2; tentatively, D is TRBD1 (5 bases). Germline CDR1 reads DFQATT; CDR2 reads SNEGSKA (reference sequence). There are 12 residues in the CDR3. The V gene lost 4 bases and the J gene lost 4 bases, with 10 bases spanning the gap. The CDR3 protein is CSATRVGYGYTF. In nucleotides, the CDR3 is TGCAGTGCTACCAGGGTTGGCTATGGCTACACCTTC.

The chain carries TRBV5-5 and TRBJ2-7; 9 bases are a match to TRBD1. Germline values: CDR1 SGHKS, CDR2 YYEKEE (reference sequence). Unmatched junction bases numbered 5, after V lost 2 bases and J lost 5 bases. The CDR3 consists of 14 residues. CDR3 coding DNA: TGTGCCAGCAGCTTCAGGGACAGGGCTAACGAGCAGTACTTC. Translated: CASSFRDRANEQYF.

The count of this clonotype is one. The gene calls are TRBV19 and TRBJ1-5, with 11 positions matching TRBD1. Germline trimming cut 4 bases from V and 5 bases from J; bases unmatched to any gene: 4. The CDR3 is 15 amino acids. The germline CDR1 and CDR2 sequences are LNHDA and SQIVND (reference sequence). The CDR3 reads CASSTEDRGHQPQHF. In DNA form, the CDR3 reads TGTGCCAGTAGTACCGAGGACAGGGGGCATCAGCCCCAGCATTTT. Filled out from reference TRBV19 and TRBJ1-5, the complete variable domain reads DGGITQSPKYLFRKEGQNVTLSCEQNLNHDAMYWYRQDPGQGLRLIYYSQIVNDFQKGDIAEGYSVSREKKESFPLTVTSAQKNPTAFYLCASSTEDRGHQPQHFGDGTRLSIL.